This T cell receptor (beta chain) was profiled in a study of PD-L1 blockade in urothelial cancer. As for the study in general: A median of about 140,000 T cells was found in the blood samples. Study results and limitations: Blood clones associated with the tumor expanded more at 3 weeks in durable-benefit patients.

With V trimmed by 3 bases and J by 0 bases, 10 bases remained unmatched. CDR1 is SGHAT and CDR2 is FQNNGV in the germline V gene. The CDR3 has 17 amino acids. As for this clone: Antigen unknown.

Sequencing was performed with immunoSEQ multiplex PCR; in TCRdb, only in-frame clones are kept and a portion is missing. The sample yields about 43,000 clones, 85% to 90% seen once. Sample numbers ranged from 1 to 8 per patient, encompassing pretreatment and on-treatment collections. This clonotype originated in a woman aged 60 to 75 with urothelial cancer. The chain links TRBV11-2 to TRBJ2-5; 7 nucleotides line up with TRBD2. The input for sequencing was PBMCs, taken around atezolizumab (anti-PD-L1) treatment. CDR3 nucleotides: TGTGCCAGCAGCTTTCCAACGGGACTAATATACCAAGAGACCCAGTACTTC. This sequence encodes CASSFPTGLIYQETQYF.